The 2 T cell receptor beta chains presented below share a single source sample, sequenced in a study of patients and donors after allogeneic stem cell transplantation. Each CDR3 protein is one row after TCRdb ran MiXCR on the RT-PCR reads. The repertoire holds some 200,000 distinct CDR3 sequences, with around two fifths as singletons. Material for sequencing was blood, either unsorted or a sorted T cell fraction (not recorded which). The receptors shown here come from a human donor who was either an allogeneic HSCT recipient or a stem cell or donor lymphocyte infusion donor (not recorded which). It is not recorded whose cells these are; they may come from a transplant donor.

This clonotype was counted only a few times. This chain joins TRBV27 and TRBJ2-7, with 8 bases identical to TRBD1. After removal of 3 bases from V and 1 base from J, the junction contained 5 bases not matched to a gene. CDR3 length: 15 amino acids. CDR1 and CDR2 (germline): MNHEY, SMNVEV (reference sequence). CDR3 in amino acids: CASSFSTGGSYEQYF. CDR3 nucleotides: TGTGCCAGCAGTTTTTCTACAGGGGGTTCCTACGAGCAGTACTTC.

V usage is TRBV28 and J usage is TRBJ2-1; perhaps TRBD2 as D (6 bases). The germline V and J ends were trimmed by 2 bases and 0 bases, with 11 bases remaining between them. Germline V gene data show CDR1 as MDHEN and CDR2 as SYDVKM. The CDR3 extends over 16 amino acids. The DNA of the CDR3 is TGTGCCAGCAGTTTACTAGCGCAGAGCTCCTACAATGAGCAGTTCTTC. Protein product: CASSLLAQSSYNEQFF.